Presented here are 13 T cell receptor beta chains from one specimen sequenced in a study of T-cell reconstitution after alpha-beta-depleted transplantation in children. Unique molecular identifiers featured in how the TCRbeta library was prepared. Each CDR3 protein is one row after TCRdb ran MiXCR on the PCR reads. The table records about 420,000 distinct CDR3 sequences, about a tenth of them present only once. Sequencing was performed on PBMCs from the stem cell graft donor, taken from the stem cell graft. The receptors were gathered from a human donor who donated a stem cell graft to a child with acute myeloid leukemia.

In this sample, this clonotype turned up many times. V is TRBV12-3 or TRBV12-4 and J is TRBJ2-7, with TRBD1 matching over 9 bases. J gave up 3 bases and V 4 bases, and 4 bases lay outside the gene matches. The CDR3 is 14 amino acids. CDR3: CASSSGTGNYEQYF. CDR3 bases: TGTGCCAGCAGTTCGGGGACAGGGAACTACGAGCAGTACTTC.

This clonotype was counted between two and nine times. CDR3 sequence: CASSEKGKGETQYF. The CDR3 nucleotides are TGTGCCAGCAGTGAAAAGGGGAAGGGGGAGACCCAGTACTTC. V usage is TRBV6-1 and J usage is TRBJ2-5; D perhaps matches TRBD1 (5 bases). Looked up from germline, CDR1 is MNHNS and CDR2 is SASEGT. The CDR3 covers 14 residues. The V gene lost 2 bases and the J gene lost 5 bases, with 12 bases spanning the gap.

This clonotype was seen a handful of times. The chain recombines TRBV29-1 with TRBJ1-1, with 11 bases aligning to TRBD1. V trimming: 6 bases; J trimming: 1 base; junction bases outside the gene matches: 1. The CDR3 is made up of 13 amino acids. Germline CDR1 and CDR2: SQVTM and ANQGSEA. The CDR3 nucleotides read TGCAGCGTGGACAGGGGGCAGAACACTGAAGCTTTCTTT. Amino acid sequence: CSVDRGQNTEAFF. The whole variable domain, filled in from reference TRBV29-1 and TRBJ1-1, reads SAVISQKPSRDICQRGTSLTIQCQVDSQVTMMFWYRQQPGQSLTLIATANQGSEATYESGFVIDKFPISRPNLTFSTLTVSNMSPEDSSIYLCSVDRGQNTEAFFGQGTRLTVV.

This clonotype was counted at least ten times. The J gene is TRBJ1-1, the V gene TRBV19, with 8 bases aligning to TRBD1. The CDR3 consists of 14 residues. Germline CDR1 and CDR2: LNHDA and SQIVND (reference sequence). V trimming: 7 bases; J trimming: 2 bases; junction bases outside the gene matches: 6. The CDR3 is CASNKQGGNTEAFF. CDR3 nucleotide sequence: TGTGCCAGTAATAAACAGGGGGGAAACACTGAAGCTTTCTTT.

Many counts were recorded for this clonotype. J is TRBJ2-2 and V is TRBV20-1, with D hard to call. Germline lookup yields CDR1 DFQATT and CDR2 SNEGSKA (reference sequence). V was shortened by 1 base and J by 3 bases, with 9 bases between the two germline ends. This CDR3 is built from 14 residues. CDR3 region: CSARGGRDTGELFF. CDR3 nucleotide sequence: TGCAGTGCTAGAGGCGGACGCGACACCGGGGAGCTGTTTTTT.

V is TRBV30 and J is TRBJ2-7; 8 bases map to TRBD2. Losses at the gene ends were 4 bases for V and 3 bases for J; bases not matched to a gene: 14. Germline assignment: CDR1 GTSNPN and CDR2 SVGIG (reference sequence). This CDR3 contains 16 residues. The chain's CDR3 is CAWMQSSGRVYYEQYF. The CDR3 region has the DNA TGTGCCTGGATGCAGTCCAGCGGGAGAGTTTACTACGAGCAGTACTTC. Supplemented by reference TRBV30 and TRBJ2-7, the full variable domain reads SQTIHQWPATLVQPVGSPLSLECTVEGTSNPNLYWYRQAAGRGLQLLFYSVGIGQISSEVPQNLSASRPQDRQFILSSKKLLLSDSGFYLCAWMQSSGRVYYEQYFGPGTRLTVT.

The chain employs TRBV2 and TRBJ2-5; no clear D. Looked up from germline, CDR1 is SNHLY and CDR2 is FYNNEI. The CDR3 runs to 14 residues. Trimming pared 4 bases from V and 3 bases from J, leaving 12 bases between. The CDR3 reads CASSVRPSEETQYF. The CDR3 DNA sequence: TGTGCCAGCAGTGTCAGACCCAGCGAAGAGACCCAGTACTTC.

This clonotype was counted between two and nine times. J is TRBJ2-1 and V is TRBV12-3 or TRBV12-4, with a tentative D call TRBD2 (5 bases). The CDR3 totals 16 residues. Deletions cut 5 bases from V and 0 bases from J, with 14 bases between. CDR3 residues: CASSLHKGSSYNEQFF. The CDR3 region has the DNA TGTGCCAGCAGTCTACACAAAGGGAGCTCCTACAATGAGCAGTTCTTC.

This clonotype was detected only a few times. The CDR3 sequence: CASSRDNYEQYF. The CDR3 nucleotides read TGTGCCAGTTCCCGGGACAACTACGAGCAGTACTTC. The chain employs TRBV7-9 and TRBJ2-7; the D gene is possibly TRBD1 (6 bases). The CDR3 has 12 residues. The V gene's germline CDR1 is SEHNR and CDR2 FQNEAQ (reference sequence). V was clipped by 9 bases and J by 3 bases, with 12 bases between them.

This clonotype has only a few counts. This chain connects TRBV11-2 to TRBJ2-5, with TRBD2 identical over 12 bases. Per germline, CDR1 SGHAT and CDR2 FQNNGV. With 4 bases clipped from V and 5 bases from J, the junction kept 11 bases outside the gene matches. This CDR3 region has 17 residues. In DNA form, the CDR3 reads TGTGCCAGCAGCTCCCGTCTAGCGGGAGGGGCTGGGGAGACCCAGTACTTC. It codes for CASSSRLAGGAGETQYF.

This clonotype was observed a handful of times. V and J are TRBV4-3 and TRBJ1-4; possible D gene TRBD1, 5 bases. CDR1 LGHNA and CDR2 YSLEER come from the germline V gene. The CDR3 totals 14 residues. The germline V and J ends were trimmed by 1 base and 8 bases, with 11 bases remaining between them. The CDR3, as DNA: TGCGCCAGCAGCCAAGGACAGATAAGGGAAAAACTGTTTTTT. Translating gives CASSQGQIREKLFF.

The chain recombines TRBV20-1 with TRBJ2-3; 7 bases agree with TRBD2. The CDR3 totals 18 residues. CDR1 and CDR2 from the germline V gene are DFQATT and SNEGSKA (reference sequence). The ends lost 3 bases at V and 2 bases at J; junction bases unmatched: 17. CDR3 bases: TGCAGTGCTAGCTCCTTAGAGGCGCTAGCGGAACCCACAGATACGCAGTATTTT. Its translation is CSASSLEALAEPTDTQYF.

This chain links TRBV20-1 with TRBJ1-5, with TRBD1 as a possible D gene (5 bases). The germline V gene has CDR1 DFQATT and CDR2 SNEGSKA (reference sequence). This CDR3 comprises 14 residues. Trimming shortened V by 2 bases and J by 6 bases, and 14 bases separated the two germline ends. The CDR3 DNA reads as TGCAGTGCTAGAATGGCGACAGCTAGTCAGCCCCAGCATTTT. This translates into CSARMATASQPQHF.